These 29 T cell receptor beta chains originate from one sample sequenced in a study of regulatory T cells in long-lasting Graves disease. Time point reported: persistent/refractory GD, antithyroid drugs over 5 years with positive TRAb. The TCR library was made from RNA that had been extracted from PBMCs in TRIzol. To make TCR beta libraries, researchers used iRepertoire HTBI primers and Arm-PCR of CDR3 regions. Via MiXCR, TCRdb re-called the multiplex PCR reads, giving one row per CDR3 protein. The data show some 300,000 distinct CDR3 sequences, under 25% seen once. The input for sequencing was peripheral blood mononuclear cells (PBMCs), taken when the disease was refractory, from a patient treated with antithyroid drugs. The origin of the receptors is a female donor with Graves disease.

The sample holds a few counts of this clonotype. The chain combines TRBV7-2 with TRBJ2-7; D possibly corresponds to TRBD1 (6 bases). The V end lost 1 base, the J end lost 5 bases, and 12 bases lay between the germline ends. Germline-derived CDR1 and CDR2 are SGHTA and FQGNSA. The CDR3 length is 14 residues. In DNA form, the CDR3 reads TGTGCCAGCAGCTTAGAACAGGGTCGGCACGAGCAGTACTTC. This codes for CASSLEQGRHEQYF.

This clonotype occurred many times. The chain recombines TRBV7-2 with TRBJ2-5; TRBD2 matches 8 bases. Germline CDR1 reads SGHTA; CDR2 reads FQGNSA. Unmatched junction bases numbered 13, after V lost 5 bases and J lost 2 bases. The CDR3 covers 17 residues. CDR3 sequence (DNA): TGTGCCAGCAGCGAACCGGGGGCGGGAGGTTGGCAAGAGACCCAGTACTTC. Amino acids: CASSEPGAGGWQETQYF. Complete variable domain (other parts from reference TRBV7-2 and TRBJ2-5): GAGVSQSPSNKVTEKGKDVELRCDPISGHTALYWYRQSLGQGLEFLIYFQGNSAPDKSGLPSDRFSAERTGGSVSTLTIQRTQQEDSAVYLCASSEPGAGGWQETQYFGPGTRLLVL.

This chain uses TRBV3-1 with TRBJ1-2, with unresolved D. Germline assignment: CDR1 LGHDT and CDR2 YNNKEL (reference sequence). V lost 4 bases to trimming and J lost 10 bases, with 13 bases between them. The CDR3 is made up of 12 amino acids. CDR3 in DNA: TGTGCCAGCAGCCGAGAAGGCCGTCACTACACCTTC. Translated: CASSREGRHYTF.

This clonotype came up many times. This rearrangement joins TRBV28 to TRBJ1-1; D gene uncertain. Germline values: CDR1 MDHEN, CDR2 SYDVKM. Between the trimmed V and J ends, which lost 8 bases and 1 base, there was a span of 17 bases. The CDR3 contains 15 residues. In DNA form, the CDR3 reads TGTGCCAGCGGTGGTCCCACGTGGCCGAACACTGAAGCTTTCTTT. This sequence encodes CASGGPTWPNTEAFF.

The rearrangement links TRBV6-1 to TRBJ2-5; a possible D gene is TRBD2 (6 bases). The germline CDR1 and CDR2 sequences are MNHNS and SASEGT. The CDR3 has 14 amino acids. The V gene lost 6 bases and the J gene lost 2 bases, with 13 bases spanning the gap. The CDR3 region has the DNA TGTGCCAGCAGCGCCGGGGACTTTCAAGAGACCCAGTACTTC. This encodes CASSAGDFQETQYF.

This clonotype was counted at least ten times. The chain uses TRBV2 and TRBJ2-2; 10 bases match TRBD2. Trimming cost V 8 bases and J 5 bases; bases outside gene matches: 8. This CDR3 has 15 amino acids. Germline V lookup: CDR1 SNHLY, CDR2 FYNNEI. CDR3 nucleotides: TGTGCCAGCCAGAAGCTAGCGGGAGTTACCGGGGAGCTGTTTTTT. Amino acids: CASQKLAGVTGELFF.

This clonotype was counted ten times or more. The gene calls are TRBV7-2 and TRBJ2-7, with D tentatively TRBD1 (6 bases). V shed 1 base and J shed 4 bases, with 14 bases lying between them. CDR1 is SGHTA, CDR2 FQGNSA, per germline. The length of the CDR3 is 15 residues. The CDR3 DNA follows: TGTGCCAGCAGCTTAGTAGAAACAGGGTCTTACGAGCAGTACTTC. Encoded protein: CASSLVETGSYEQYF.

This sequence joins TRBV6-1 and TRBJ2-1; 11 bases map to TRBD2. From germline, CDR1 is MNHNS and CDR2 SASEGT. This CDR3 contains 18 residues. The J segment lost 2 bases and the V segment lost 5 bases, leaving 11 bases of the junction unmatched. The chain's CDR3 is CASSQLGMTSGTYNEQFF. CDR3 coding DNA: TGTGCCAGCAGTCAGTTGGGAATGACTAGCGGGACCTACAATGAGCAGTTCTTC.

The chain joins TRBV6-1 to TRBJ2-1; 15 bases match TRBD2. In germline, CDR1 is MNHNS, CDR2 SASEGT. Trimming at V came to 5 bases and at J to 7 bases, leaving 3 bases not matched to a gene. This CDR3 region has 15 residues. For the CDR3, the DNA is TGTGCCAGCAGTACCGGGACTAGCGGGAGGAATGAGCAGTTCTTC. This gives the protein CASSTGTSGRNEQFF.

V usage is TRBV19 and J usage is TRBJ2-3, with D possibly matching TRBD2 (6 bases). Germline V lookup: CDR1 LNHDA, CDR2 SQIVND (reference sequence). Trimming removed 4 bases at V and 2 bases at J, with 10 bases between. This CDR3 comprises 14 residues. CDR3 region: CASSSGTVTDTQYF. The CDR3 DNA reads as TGTGCCAGTAGTAGCGGGACGGTCACAGATACGCAGTATTTT.

At least ten counts were recorded for this clonotype. The chain joins TRBV28 to TRBJ1-5; no firm D call. The CDR3 length is 14 residues. V shed 0 bases and J shed 2 bases, with 5 bases lying between them. Looked up from germline, CDR1 is MDHEN and CDR2 is SYDVKM. CDR3 sequence reads: CASSLWRRNQPQHF. For the CDR3, the DNA is TGTGCCAGCAGTTTATGGCGTCGCAATCAGCCCCAGCATTTT.

The sample holds a few counts of this clonotype. The rearrangement uses TRBV10-3 and TRBJ2-5; 8 bases are a match to TRBD1. The CDR3 runs to 14 residues. Per germline, CDR1 ENHRY and CDR2 SYGVKD. V was clipped by 2 bases and J by 4 bases; unmatched bases: 3. The CDR3 sequence is CAISEPTGGETQYF. The CDR3 DNA follows: TGTGCCATCAGTGAGCCTACAGGGGGAGAGACCCAGTACTTC.

This clonotype was counted between two and nine times. The rearrangement links TRBV30 to TRBJ1-1, with D maybe TRBD1 (5 bases). The CDR3 extends over 12 amino acids. Germline V gene sequence: CDR1 GTSNPN, CDR2 SVGIG (reference sequence). The germline V and J ends were trimmed by 3 bases and 7 bases, with 12 bases remaining between them. CDR3 sequence (DNA): TGTGCCTGGAGCTCATTCGGGGGTGAAGCTTTCTTT. It translates to CAWSSFGGEAFF.

The chain recombines TRBV9 with TRBJ2-2; D is undetermined. The CDR3 runs to 15 residues. V gave up 0 bases and J gave up 3 bases, with 9 bases separating them. CDR1 and CDR2 (germline): SGDLS, YYNGEE. CDR3 sequence reads: CASSVEGTYTGELFF. The DNA for the CDR3 is TGTGCCAGCAGCGTAGAGGGCACTTACACCGGGGAGCTGTTTTTT.

This clonotype has just a few counts. This chain's CDR3 is CASSTQGAKEQYF. CDR3 nucleotide sequence: TGTGCCAGTAGTACACAGGGGGCGAAGGAGCAGTACTTC. The chain is built from TRBV19 and TRBJ2-7; 9 positions match TRBD1. The V gene end was trimmed by 4 bases and the J gene end by 7 bases; junction bases not matched to a gene: 5. CDR1 is LNHDA and CDR2 is SQIVND in the germline V gene (reference sequence). The CDR3 spans 13 residues.

This clonotype was observed many times. The chain has TRBV7-2 and TRBJ2-7; 11 nucleotides match TRBD1. The CDR3 runs 16 residues. J lost 6 bases, V lost 0 bases, and 7 bases had no gene match. Germline CDR1 and CDR2: SGHTA and FQGNSA. CDR3 in amino acids: CASSLAGQGAVFEQYF. CDR3 nucleotides: TGTGCCAGCAGCTTAGCAGGACAGGGGGCGGTTTTCGAGCAGTACTTC.

The V and J genes are TRBV4-3 and TRBJ2-7; 9 bases align to TRBD2. The CDR3 is made up of 15 amino acids. Unmatched junction bases numbered 8, after V lost 4 bases and J lost 4 bases. Germline values: CDR1 LGHNA, CDR2 YSLEER. As DNA, the CDR3 is TGCGCCAGCAGCCTTTTAGCGGGAGTGAAGTACGAGCAGTACTTC. Encoded protein: CASSLLAGVKYEQYF.

This clonotype has ten or more counts. The chain is built from TRBV6-1 and TRBJ1-1; D might be TRBD1 (5 bases). V lost 1 base to trimming and J lost 6 bases, with 15 bases between them. The CDR3 covers 15 residues. CDR1 and CDR2 (germline): MNHNS, SASEGT. CDR3 protein: CASSEERGVGAEAFF. CDR3 sequence (DNA): TGTGCCAGCAGTGAAGAGCGGGGGGTAGGGGCTGAAGCTTTCTTT.

The chain is built from TRBV29-1 and TRBJ1-2; D is uncertain. This CDR3 is 11 amino acids long. Germline V gene data show CDR1 as SQVTM and CDR2 as ANQGSEA. V lost 1 base and J 7 bases, leaving 7 bases between the germline ends. The CDR3 sequence: CSVEVSIGYTF. As DNA, the CDR3 is TGCAGCGTTGAAGTCTCGATTGGCTACACCTTC.

This clonotype was found a few times. The chain has TRBV7-2 and TRBJ2-5, with 8 bases aligning to TRBD1. The V segment lost 5 bases and the J segment 4 bases; nucleotides outside the gene matches: 6. The CDR3 is made up of 14 amino acids. Germline V gene sequence: CDR1 SGHTA, CDR2 FQGNSA. CDR3 bases: TGTGCCAGCAGCCCGGGGGACAGGACAGAGACCCAGTACTTC. Its protein product is CASSPGDRTETQYF.

The rearrangement links TRBV28 to TRBJ1-4; tentatively, D is TRBD1 (6 bases). This CDR3 is built from 14 residues. V lost 3 bases, J lost 7 bases, and 12 bases lay in between. Germline CDR1 MDHEN, CDR2 SYDVKM. The CDR3 DNA reads TGTGCCAGCAGTTTCTGGCAGGGGAGTGAAAAACTGTTTTTT. This translates into CASSFWQGSEKLFF.

This clonotype was picked up a small number of times. This chain uses TRBV7-9 with TRBJ2-7; D is unclear. The length of the CDR3 is 12 residues. Germline V lookup: CDR1 SEHNR, CDR2 FQNEAQ (reference sequence). V lost 1 base, J lost 6 bases, and 7 bases lay in between. The CDR3 DNA follows: TGTGCCAGCAGCTTAGGACTCTCCGAGCAGTACTTC. This sequence encodes CASSLGLSEQYF.

Many counts were recorded for this clonotype. The V call is TRBV6-5, the J call TRBJ2-7; no clear D. Germline loops: CDR1 MNHEY, CDR2 SVGAGI. CDR3 length equals 14 residues. V lost 0 bases and J lost 0, with 6 bases in between. CDR3 bases: TGTGCCAGCAGTTACTCCAGGAGCTCCTACGAGCAGTACTTC. It encodes CASSYSRSSYEQYF.

V usage is TRBV6-1 and J usage is TRBJ2-2, with TRBD1 matching 10 bases. Germline CDR1 is MNHNS and CDR2 is SASEGT. The CDR3 spans 15 residues. V shed 6 bases and J 7 bases; nucleotides not matched to a gene: 8. Here the CDR3 DNA reads TGTGCCAGCAGCCCCTCGGGACAGGGGATCGGGGAGCTGTTTTTT. Amino acids: CASSPSGQGIGELFF.

This clonotype was detected a few times. The rearrangement joins TRBV3-1 to TRBJ2-1; 10 bases line up with TRBD2. This CDR3 comprises 17 residues. V was pared by 2 bases and J by 3 bases, with 7 bases of the junction left unmatched. Per germline, CDR1 LGHDT and CDR2 YNNKEL (reference sequence). CDR3 coding DNA: TGTGCCAGCAGCCAATCCAAGCGGGAGGGGTTCTACAATGAGCAGTTCTTC. It codes for CASSQSKREGFYNEQFF.

This clonotype occurred a few times. The V and J genes are TRBV4-1 and TRBJ2-7; TRBD2 agrees at 9 bases. The CDR3 extends over 15 amino acids. CDR1 and CDR2 from the germline V gene are MGHRA and YSYEKL. V was pared by 0 bases and J by 3 bases, with 3 bases of the junction left unmatched. CDR3 sequence reads: CASSQDLAGIYEQYF. The CDR3 bases are TGCGCCAGCAGCCAAGATCTAGCGGGAATCTACGAGCAGTACTTC.

This clonotype occurred many times. The chain links TRBV28 to TRBJ1-2; 9 bases map to TRBD1. The V gene's germline CDR1 is MDHEN and CDR2 SYDVKM. V shed 5 bases, J shed 6 bases, and the junction held 7 bases outside the gene matches. This CDR3 is 14 amino acids long. The CDR3 DNA reads TGTGCCAGCAGTACAGGGGGCGCGTACGATGGCTACACCTTC. Translating it yields CASSTGGAYDGYTF.

This clonotype was counted at least ten times. The chain recombines TRBV28 with TRBJ1-2; 7 bases line up with TRBD1. V lost 6 bases to trimming and J lost 4 bases; unmatched junction nucleotides: 14. The V gene's germline CDR1 is MDHEN and CDR2 SYDVKM. This CDR3 is 16 amino acids long. CDR3 in DNA: TGTGCCAGCAGCTTACCCCTACCACAGGGGCCCTATGGCTACACCTTC. Protein sequence: CASSLPLPQGPYGYTF.

This clonotype appeared many times. This chain connects TRBV28 to TRBJ2-7, with 7 bases matching TRBD1. The CDR3 extends over 13 amino acids. V lost 7 bases to trimming and J lost 5 bases; unmatched junction nucleotides: 8. Looked up from germline, CDR1 is MDHEN and CDR2 is SYDVKM. The CDR3 region is CASKRQGLNEQYF. CDR3 nucleotides: TGTGCCAGCAAGAGACAGGGTCTGAACGAGCAGTACTTC.